The 11 T cell receptor beta chains below come from one sample, sequenced in a study of human T cells and chemical hapten exposure. Described time point: pre-sensitization, week 0. The treatment was: therapeutic diphenylcyclopropenone sensitization with weekly scalp DPC. One entry per CDR3 protein, called by TCRdb with MiXCR from the RACE reads. The table includes about 68,000 distinct CDR3 sequences, 10% to 11% detected once. The sequencing here drew on whole blood, taken in connection with sensitization to the hapten diphenylcyclopropenone (DPC). The origin of the receptors is a woman aged 45-60 years with alopecia areata. Some clones in this sample may be carry-over from other donors' samples.

This clonotype was detected once. One end of the junction fails to match germline, which may point to a read error. V usage is TRBV9 and J usage is TRBJ2-7, with D possibly being TRBD1 (7 bases). CDR3 length: 16 residues. CDR1 is SGDLS and CDR2 is YYNGEE in the germline V gene. The CDR3 DNA sequence: TGTGCCAGGAGCGTAGATAGGAGGGGGCACACCTACGAGCAGTACTTC. Protein sequence: CARSVDRRGHTYEQYF.

This clonotype was detected ten times or more. The chain has TRBV2 and TRBJ1-4, with TRBD1 identical over 7 bases. Trimming removed 4 bases from V and 5 bases from J; junction bases left unmatched: 7. Germline lookup yields CDR1 SNHLY and CDR2 FYNNEI. This CDR3 has 15 residues. This chain's CDR3 is CASSVRQGANEKLFF. In nucleotides, the CDR3 is TGTGCCAGCAGTGTCCGACAGGGAGCAAATGAAAAACTGTTTTTT.

This clonotype was seen at least ten times. The chain has TRBV18 and TRBJ1-1; D remains ambiguous. Germline CDR1 and CDR2: KGHSH and LQKENI. This CDR3 is 16 amino acids long. V was clipped by 3 bases and J by 0 bases, with 14 bases between them. CDR3 protein: CASSPPGGKMNTEAFF. The DNA of the CDR3 is TGTGCCAGCTCACCTCCCGGTGGGAAGATGAACACTGAAGCTTTCTTT.

The sample holds a few counts of this clonotype. The chain couples TRBV20-1 to TRBJ2-5, with a tentative D call TRBD2 (7 bases). The ends were cut back, 8 bases at V and 4 bases at J, with 14 bases in the middle. The CDR3 is 12 amino acids. In germline, CDR1 is DFQATT, CDR2 SNEGSKA (reference sequence). The CDR3 region has the DNA TGCAGTATTCGGGGGGCCGGAGAGACCCAGTACTTC. This codes for CSIRGAGETQYF.

This clonotype has a count of ten or more. The gene calls are TRBV6-6 and TRBJ1-2; the D gene is possibly TRBD1 (5 bases). Trimming removed 8 bases at V and 0 bases at J, with 19 bases between. The CDR3 has 16 amino acids. Germline lookup yields CDR1 MNHNY and CDR2 SVGAGI (reference sequence). CDR3 nucleotide sequence: TGTGCCAGCCTAGAGCAATTTCGGGGGACTAACTATGGCTACACCTTC. Translation gives CASLEQFRGTNYGYTF.

Ten or more counts support this clonotype. The J gene is TRBJ1-5, the V gene TRBV30; TRBD1 is a possible D gene (5 bases). Germline lookup yields CDR1 GTSNPN and CDR2 SVGIG (reference sequence). V was clipped by 2 bases and J by 6 bases, with 11 bases between them. The CDR3 runs to 13 residues. The CDR3 DNA follows: TGTGCCTGGAGTACCCAGGGAGTTCAGCCCCAGCATTTT. It translates to CAWSTQGVQPQHF.

As for this clonotype: A much larger clone differs from this one at a single base, so this may be a read error. Without the conserved terminal phenylalanine or tryptophan, this CDR3 likely stems from a read error. The chain combines TRBV6-6 with TRBJ1-1, with no clear D. Trimming stripped 6 bases from V and 7 bases from J, with 12 bases between. Germline loops: CDR1 MNHNY, CDR2 SVGAGI (reference sequence). The CDR3 contains 12 residues. The CDR3 DNA reads as TGTGCCAGCAGCCCGCGGAGGGATGAAGCTTTCTCT. Translation: CASSPRRDEAFS.

This clonotype occurred many times. CDR3 in DNA: TGTGCCAGCAGTTTAGGGGGACGCCCAGACATTCAGTACTTC. Its protein product is CASSLGGRPDIQYF. This sequence joins TRBV12-3 or TRBV12-4 and TRBJ2-4; D may be TRBD1 or TRBD2 (5 bases each). The CDR3 is 14 amino acids. V lost 1 base to trimming and J lost 8 bases, with 12 bases between them.

This clonotype has a count of ten or more. The chain has TRBV7-8 and TRBJ2-1, with D hard to call. V was pared by 2 bases and J by 9 bases, with 8 bases between. CDR1 SGHVS and CDR2 FQNEAQ come from the germline V gene. The CDR3 has 12 residues. In nucleotides, the CDR3 is TGTGCCAGCAGCTTAAAGAGCCGTGAGCAGTTCTTC. Its protein is CASSLKSREQFF.

This clonotype showed up many times. The gene calls are TRBV10-2 and TRBJ1-1, with D possibly being TRBD1 (5 bases). CDR3 size: 12 residues. Trimming pared 5 bases from V and 3 bases from J, leaving 7 bases between. CDR1 is WSHSY, CDR2 SAAADI, per germline. DNA of the CDR3: TGCGCCAGCAGTACAGGAGACACTGAAGCTTTCTTT. Translation: CASSTGDTEAFF.

The chain carries TRBV3-1 and TRBJ2-1, with TRBD1 matching over 7 bases. V lost 4 bases, J lost 9 bases, and 6 bases stayed unmatched. The CDR3 is made up of 13 amino acids. Germline V gene data show CDR1 as LGHDT and CDR2 as YNNKEL (reference sequence). CDR3 sequence reads: CASSPNRGAEQFF. CDR3 in DNA: TGTGCCAGCAGCCCGAACAGGGGTGCTGAGCAGTTCTTC.